The present T cell receptor (beta chain) was sequenced within a study of T cell responses to AZD1222 COVID-19 vaccine. This CDR3 is built from 15 residues. Trimming took 7 bases from V and 2 from J; bases not matched to a gene: 7. Germline CDR1 is SNHLY and CDR2 is FYNNEI. General observations from the study: Breadth and depth of Spike-specific TCRs rose after two AZD1222 doses. Nearly half of spike-specific TCRs reportedly target unmutated variant regions. CD4 TCRs associated with vaccination spanned spike, dominating at 160-218 and 743-854. Donors, mostly white British, included more females; clonal diversity was possibly underestimated.

Libraries were prepared by immunoSEQ multiplex PCR; TCRdb keeps only in-frame clonotypes and omits some of them. The table records approximately 160,000 clones, around 90% of them present only once. As to this clone: Its target is not known.

The source of this sequence is an adult in good health. Material: peripheral blood, obtained on day 0 of AZD1222 vaccination. V gene TRBV2 combines with J gene TRBJ2-7, with 11 nucleotides matching TRBD1. This CDR3 is CASNWDRGAPYEQYF. As DNA, the CDR3 is TGTGCCAGCAATTGGGACAGGGGGGCCCCCTACGAGCAGTACTTC.